This T cell receptor (beta chain) stems from a study of blood T cell repertoires in COVID-19. The V and J ends lost 4 bases and 5 bases, in that order; junction bases with no gene match: 8. Germline-derived CDR1 and CDR2 are SGHAT and FQDESV (reference sequence). The CDR3 is 15 residues long. TCRdb keeps only in-frame clones here, not all; method: immunoSEQ multiplex PCR. The repertoire includes over 130,000 clones, roughly 84% of them detected once, and less than 9% sits in the top ten. This clone was picked up many times. The chain couples TRBV11-1 to TRBJ2-3, with TRBD2 identical over 8 bases. The sequencing sample was made of peripheral blood. The receptor comes from a young man with COVID-19, enrolled during active disease. DNA for the CDR3: TGTGCCAGCAGCTCCCGGGAGGGCCGGAGAGATACGCAGTATTTT. Its protein is CASSSREGRRDTQYF.